This entry lists 30 T cell receptor beta chains sequenced from one sample in a study of vaccination effects on CD4 cells after COVID-19. Libraries were prepared by immunoSEQ multiplex PCR; TCRdb keeps only in-frame clonotypes and omits some of them. This sample has some 22,000 clones, with over 60% found just once. ViraFEST assay sequencing came after antigen-specific CD4+ T cells were expanded with viral peptide pools. Upon completion of more than 9 days in culture, CD4+ T cells were isolated. Prior SARS-CoV-2 infection was absent in the vaccine recipients, as shown by negative nucleocapsid antibodies. Antigens of these TCRs are unknown. The sample was CD4+ T cells from PBMCs cultured with HCoV-NL63 spike peptides, taken before COVID-19 vaccination. Receptor source: a human donor who received a COVID-19 vaccine.

The chain employs TRBV5-1 and TRBJ1-3; TRBD1 matches at 8 bases. The CDR3 loop spans 16 amino acids. Losses at the gene ends were 0 bases for V and 4 bases for J; bases not matched to a gene: 6. Germline assignment: CDR1 SGHRS and CDR2 YFSETQ. The CDR3 nucleotides read TGCGCCAGCAGCTTGGGCGACAGGGGCCCGGGAAACACCATATATTTT. It specifies CASSLGDRGPGNTIYF.

This chain joins TRBV7-2 and TRBJ2-2; 8 bases map to TRBD2. With 5 bases clipped from V and 6 bases from J, the junction kept 11 bases outside the gene matches. Germline CDR1 SGHTA, CDR2 FQGNSA. This CDR3 comprises 16 residues. DNA of the CDR3: TGTGCCAGCAGCGGACCGGGGGGGCGGGTTCCCGGGGAGCTGTTTTTT. Its protein product is CASSGPGGRVPGELFF.

The V gene is TRBV4-1, the J gene TRBJ2-7; D is perhaps TRBD1 or TRBD2 (5 bases each). The CDR3 has 17 residues. Germline V lookup: CDR1 MGHRA, CDR2 YSYEKL. The V end was cut by 0 bases, the J end by 7 bases, with 22 bases between. CDR3: CASSQETNGAGRVEQYF. CDR3 coding DNA: TGCGCCAGCAGCCAAGAGACGAACGGGGCCGGCCGGGTTGAGCAGTACTTC.

This clone appeared a few times. The gene calls are TRBV7-2 and TRBJ2-7; TRBD1 is a possible D gene (5 bases). CDR3 length: 15 amino acids. The germline V gene has CDR1 SGHTA and CDR2 FQGNSA. Trimming removed 1 base at V and 3 bases at J, with 13 bases between. CDR3 amino acids: CASSLEYRSIYEQYF. CDR3 nucleotides: TGTGCCAGCAGCTTAGAATACAGGAGTATCTACGAGCAGTACTTC.

The chain combines TRBV11-2 with TRBJ1-4; possible D gene TRBD1, 5 bases. Germline lookup yields CDR1 SGHAT and CDR2 FQNNGV. CDR3 length equals 16 residues. V was trimmed by 2 bases and J by 7 bases, leaving 17 bases between them. CDR3 region: CASSLSDLTAREKLFF. CDR3 in DNA: TGTGCCAGCAGCTTATCGGACTTGACAGCACGTGAAAAACTGTTTTTT.

This clone showed up just once. The chain joins TRBV28 to TRBJ2-2, with D possibly TRBD2 on 6 matching bases. The V gene lost 7 bases and the J gene lost 3 bases, with 15 bases spanning the gap. Germline V lookup: CDR1 MDHEN, CDR2 SYDVKM. The CDR3 loop spans 15 amino acids. CDR3 in DNA: TGTGCCAGCAAAAGGGAGGAGTTGGACACCGGGGAGCTGTTTTTT. Translated, it gives CASKREELDTGELFF. The full variable domain, completed using reference TRBV28 and TRBJ2-2, is DVKVTQSSRYLVKRTGEKVFLECVQDMDHENMFWYRQDPGLGLRLIYFSYDVKMKEKGDIPEGYSVSREKKERFSLILESASTNQTSMYLCASKREELDTGELFFGEGSRLTVL.

The J gene is TRBJ2-7, the V gene TRBV27; D is possibly TRBD1 (6 bases). The CDR3 extends over 15 amino acids. The ends were cut back, 2 bases at V and 0 bases at J, with 11 bases in the middle. CDR1 and CDR2 from the germline V gene are MNHEY and SMNVEV (reference sequence). This chain's CDR3 is CASSLTGQSSYEQYF. In DNA form, the CDR3 reads TGTGCCAGCAGTTTAACAGGACAGAGCTCCTACGAGCAGTACTTC.

The CDR3 protein is CASSHQPGTGNTEAFF. DNA for the CDR3: TGTGCCAGCTCACACCAACCCGGGACAGGGAACACTGAAGCTTTCTTT. The chain joins TRBV18 to TRBJ1-1; TRBD1 aligns across 8 bases. Looked up from germline, CDR1 is KGHSH and CDR2 is LQKENI. This CDR3 is 16 amino acids long. J was trimmed by 1 base and V by 4 bases; bases with no gene match: 8.

The rearrangement uses TRBV28 and TRBJ2-1; perhaps TRBD2 as D (6 bases). This CDR3 has 17 residues. Trimming took off 3 bases at V and 8 bases at J, with 23 bases between the two ends. Germline V CDR1 and CDR2: MDHEN, SYDVKM. This chain's CDR3 is CASSLMSRGGFAYEQFF. The CDR3 DNA sequence: TGTGCCAGCAGTTTGATGAGTCGGGGAGGATTCGCGTATGAGCAGTTCTTC.

The genes are TRBV6-6 and TRBJ1-2; D gene unclear. CDR1 is MNHNY, CDR2 SVGAGI, per germline (reference sequence). The V end was cut by 6 bases, the J end by 1 base, with 18 bases between. The CDR3 is made up of 16 amino acids. The CDR3 spells CASRPADRNINYGYTF. The CDR3 DNA sequence: TGTGCCAGCAGACCCGCTGACCGAAACATTAACTATGGCTACACCTTC.

CDR3 nucleotides: TGTGCCAGCAGCCAAGACGCTAGACCAAAGCTGTTTTTT. This sequence encodes CASSQDARPKLFF. The J gene is TRBJ2-2, the V gene TRBV3-1 (or the pseudogene TRBV3-2); no definite D call. V dropped 0 bases and J dropped 12 bases, with 11 bases sitting between them. This CDR3 has 13 residues. The germline V gene has CDR1 LGHDT and CDR2 YNNKEL (reference sequence).

V is TRBV5-1 and J is TRBJ1-1; 10 positions agree with TRBD1. Trimming took 5 bases from V and 4 from J; bases not matched to a gene: 14. Germline V lookup: CDR1 SGHRS, CDR2 YFSETQ. The CDR3 is 17 residues long. This CDR3 is CASRQDRGLARGTEAFF. CDR3 DNA: TGCGCCAGCAGACAAGACAGGGGGCTCGCTCGGGGCACTGAAGCTTTCTTT.

V usage is TRBV6-5 and J usage is TRBJ2-7; the D gene is possibly TRBD1 (6 bases). The length of the CDR3 is 15 residues. From germline, CDR1 is MNHEY and CDR2 SVGAGI. V dropped 0 bases and J dropped 0 bases, with 9 bases sitting between them. The CDR3 here is CASSYSGASSYEQYF. The CDR3, as DNA: TGTGCCAGCAGTTACTCGGGGGCCAGCTCCTACGAGCAGTACTTC.

On this clone itself: Germline is not matched at one junction end, which may reflect a read error. This chain joins TRBV28 and TRBJ2-7; 9 nucleotides align to TRBD1. This CDR3 is 11 amino acids long. CDR1 is MDHEN and CDR2 is SYDVKM in the germline V gene. The CDR3 DNA sequence: TGTGCCAGCAGTTCCCTCGGACAGGGGAACTTC. Encoded protein: CASSSLGQGNF.

The chain employs TRBV12-3 or TRBV12-4 and TRBJ2-5; the match to TRBD1 covers 8 bases. V was clipped by 5 bases and J by 4 bases; unmatched bases: 0. This CDR3 is 12 amino acids long. The CDR3 loop reads CASSQGAETQYF. CDR3 DNA: TGTGCCAGCAGTCAGGGGGCAGAGACCCAGTACTTC.

The chain is built from TRBV4-2 and TRBJ2-5, with D tentatively TRBD1 or TRBD2 (5 bases each). The germline V gene has CDR1 LGHNA and CDR2 YNFKEQ. The CDR3 runs to 17 residues. Trimming removed 0 bases at V and 5 bases at J, with 19 bases between. In DNA, the CDR3 is TGTGCCAGCAGCCAAGACGCTTCGGGGCGGACCCGGGAGACCCAGTACTTC. This encodes CASSQDASGRTRETQYF.

This chain links TRBV28 with TRBJ2-7; 9 nucleotides agree with TRBD2. This CDR3 region has 16 residues. Losses at the gene ends were 4 bases for V and 2 bases for J; bases not matched to a gene: 9. In germline, CDR1 is MDHEN, CDR2 SYDVKM. The CDR3 sequence: CASSYPPSGRTYEQYF. DNA of the CDR3: TGTGCCAGCAGTTATCCCCCAAGCGGGAGGACCTACGAGCAGTACTTC.

The table lists this clone with a few counts. The CDR3 reads CASSELAGPGPYEQYF. DNA for the CDR3: TGTGCCAGCAGTGAACTGGCAGGGCCTGGCCCCTACGAGCAGTACTTC. The genes are TRBV6-1 and TRBJ2-7, with D possibly being TRBD1 (5 bases). The ends were cut back, 2 bases at V and 2 bases at J, with 16 bases in the middle. Germline V gives CDR1 MNHNS, CDR2 SASEGT. The CDR3 loop spans 16 amino acids.

The chain couples TRBV11-2 to TRBJ2-1, with D unclear. V dropped 5 bases and J dropped 6 bases, with 23 bases sitting between them. From germline, CDR1 is SGHAT and CDR2 FQNNGV. CDR3 length: 17 amino acids. In nucleotides, the CDR3 is TGTGCCAGCAGCCCTGGCGTTTCGGTGGTCCCCACCAATGAGCAGTTCTTC. It yields the protein CASSPGVSVVPTNEQFF. Full variable domain (outside the CDR3, taken from reference TRBV11-2 and TRBJ2-1): EAGVAQSPRYKIIEKRQSVAFWCNPISGHATLYWYQQILGQGPKLLIQFQNNGVVDDSQLPKDRFSAERLKGVDSTLKIQPAKLEDSAVYLCASSPGVSVVPTNEQFFGPGTRLTVL.

This clone has only one observation. This chain connects TRBV19 to TRBJ2-4; 9 nucleotides align to TRBD1. The CDR3 sequence is 12 residues long. V shed 11 bases and J 7 bases; nucleotides not matched to a gene: 6. Germline V gives CDR1 LNHDA, CDR2 SQIVND (reference sequence). As DNA, the CDR3 is TGTGCCTCCGGGACAGGGAAGAACATTCAGTACTTC. Residues: CASGTGKNIQYF.

This clone came up once. The chain employs TRBV20-1 and TRBJ2-3, with 8 bases fitting TRBD2. J lost 4 bases, V lost 3 bases, and 9 bases had no gene match. This CDR3 has 15 residues. Germline V lookup: CDR1 DFQATT, CDR2 SNEGSKA (reference sequence). In DNA form, the CDR3 reads TGCAGTGCTAGTCGCCCGGGAGGGATGGCAGATACGCAGTATTTT. Amino acids: CSASRPGGMADTQYF.

CDR3 residues: CSARTGTEAFF. CDR3 bases: TGCAGTGCTCGGACCGGGACTGAAGCTTTCTTT. The chain uses TRBV20-1 and TRBJ1-1; no definite D call. The V gene's germline CDR1 is DFQATT and CDR2 SNEGSKA (reference sequence). V lost 5 bases, J lost 5 bases, and 9 bases lay in between. The CDR3 loop spans 11 amino acids.

The V call is TRBV28, the J call TRBJ2-7; D remains unclear. V was cut by 6 bases and J by 2 bases, with 17 bases left in between. This CDR3 spans 15 amino acids. CDR1 and CDR2 from the germline V gene are MDHEN and SYDVKM. The CDR3 reads CASSPPRIGTYEQYF. The CDR3 DNA follows: TGTGCCAGCAGCCCTCCTCGAATCGGAACCTACGAGCAGTACTTC.

The chain couples TRBV5-6 to TRBJ1-1; 7 bases fit TRBD1. Germline CDR1 and CDR2: SGHDT and YYEEEE. The CDR3 is made up of 16 amino acids. Losses at the gene ends were 3 bases for V and 3 bases for J; bases not matched to a gene: 11. The CDR3, as DNA: TGTGCCAGCAGCTCCCAGCGGACAGGTGGTTACACTGAAGCTTTCTTT. This sequence encodes CASSSQRTGGYTEAFF. The complete variable domain, with remaining parts taken from reference TRBV5-6 and TRBJ1-1, reads DAGVTQSPTHLIKTRGQQVTLRCSPKSGHDTVSWYQQALGQGPQFIFQYYEEEERQRGNFPDRFSGHQFPNYSSELNVNALLLGDSALYLCASSSQRTGGYTEAFFGQGTRLTVV.

The rearrangement uses TRBV18 and TRBJ1-3; perhaps TRBD1 as D (5 bases). CDR3 length: 14 amino acids. V was trimmed by 2 bases and J by 2 bases, leaving 7 bases between them. CDR1 KGHSH and CDR2 LQKENI come from the germline V gene. The CDR3 sequence is CASSPGGAGNTIYF. CDR3 in DNA: TGTGCCAGCTCACCAGGGGGGGCTGGAAACACCATATATTTT.

The CDR3 nucleotides read TGTGCTAGTGGTTTGGCCCCAACTACAAACACCGGGGAGCTGTTTTTT. It yields the protein CASGLAPTTNTGELFF. The chain recombines TRBV12-5 with TRBJ2-2; D call uncertain. The CDR3 consists of 16 residues. CDR1 is LGHNT, CDR2 FRNRAP, per germline. V was pared by 1 base and J by 2 bases, with 11 bases between.

In its sample, this clone was seen once. The V call is TRBV9, the J call TRBJ1-1, with 10 bases matching TRBD1. This CDR3 contains 15 residues. The germline V gene has CDR1 SGDLS and CDR2 YYNGEE. The V segment lost 3 bases and the J segment 5 bases; nucleotides outside the gene matches: 7. CDR3 region: CASSGQGALGTEAFF. In DNA, the CDR3 is TGTGCCAGCAGCGGACAGGGGGCTCTTGGTACTGAAGCTTTCTTT.

The chain employs TRBV30 and TRBJ1-5, with unresolved D. This CDR3 spans 12 amino acids. Germline CDR1 and CDR2: GTSNPN and SVGIG (reference sequence). V was clipped by 1 base and J by 7 bases, with 8 bases between them. The DNA of the CDR3 is TGTGCCTGGAGTGGATCTGGGCAGCCCCAGCATTTT. Its protein product is CAWSGSGQPQHF.

This sequence joins TRBV28 and TRBJ1-5; D unclear. The CDR3 spans 19 residues. The germline gives CDR1 MDHEN, CDR2 SYDVKM. V lost 5 bases to trimming and J lost 0 bases, with 23 bases between them. In DNA, the CDR3 is TGTGCCAGCAGTACGAGCTGGGAGATCAACGCTTATAGCAATCAGCCCCAGCATTTT. Translating it yields CASSTSWEINAYSNQPQHF.

The chain uses TRBV29-1 and TRBJ2-3, with TRBD2 identical over 12 bases. J gave up 5 bases and V 4 bases, and 10 bases lay outside the gene matches. Germline CDR1 reads SQVTM; CDR2 reads ANQGSEA. The CDR3 consists of 16 residues. The CDR3 loop reads CSVARLAGGPIDTQYF. In DNA form, the CDR3 reads TGCAGCGTTGCCCGGCTAGCGGGGGGGCCTATAGATACGCAGTATTTT.